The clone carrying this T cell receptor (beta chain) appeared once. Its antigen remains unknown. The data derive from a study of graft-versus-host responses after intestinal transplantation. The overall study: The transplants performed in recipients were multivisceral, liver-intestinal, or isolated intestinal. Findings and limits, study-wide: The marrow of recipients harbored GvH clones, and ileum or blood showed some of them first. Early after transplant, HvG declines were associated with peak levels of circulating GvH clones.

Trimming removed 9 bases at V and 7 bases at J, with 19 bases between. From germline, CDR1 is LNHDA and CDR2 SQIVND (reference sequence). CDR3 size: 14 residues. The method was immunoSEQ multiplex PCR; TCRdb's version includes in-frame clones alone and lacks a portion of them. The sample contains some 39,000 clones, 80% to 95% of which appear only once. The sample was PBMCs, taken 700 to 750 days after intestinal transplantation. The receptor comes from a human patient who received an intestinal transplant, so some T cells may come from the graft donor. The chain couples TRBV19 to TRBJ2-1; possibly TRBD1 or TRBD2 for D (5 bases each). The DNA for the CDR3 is TGTGCCAGCCGAGCGATCGGGGCGCGGAATGAGCAGTTCTTC. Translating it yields CASRAIGARNEQFF. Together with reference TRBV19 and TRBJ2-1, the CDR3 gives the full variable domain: DGGITQSPKYLFRKEGQNVTLSCEQNLNHDAMYWYRQDPGQGLRLIYYSQIVNDFQKGDIAEGYSVSREKKESFPLTVTSAQKNPTAFYLCASRAIGARNEQFFGPGTRLTVL.